These 13 T cell receptor beta chains came from one sample sequenced in a study of cytomegalovirus exposure and HLA in healthy donors. The PCR was carried out with 60 Vbeta primers and 13 Jbeta primers. Sequenced by immunoSEQ multiplex PCR; TCRdb stores in-frame clones only, minus some. Among approximately 190,000 clones listed, approximately 78% were seen once. Sequencing input: PBMCs. The origin of the receptors is a woman aged 18-29 years in good health and CMV-seronegative.

The V gene is TRBV5-1, the J gene TRBJ1-2; D gene ambiguous. V dropped 6 bases and J dropped 6 bases, with 9 bases sitting between them. The V gene's germline CDR1 is SGHRS and CDR2 YFSETQ. The CDR3 extends over 11 amino acids. DNA of the CDR3: TGCGCCAGCATTGGTCCAGATGGCTACACCTTC. Residues: CASIGPDGYTF.

The rearrangement uses TRBV15 and TRBJ1-6; 8 bases are a match to TRBD1. Unmatched junction bases numbered 5, after V lost 3 bases and J lost 10 bases. The germline V gene encodes CDR1 LNHNV and CDR2 YYDKDF (reference sequence). CDR3 length equals 14 residues. The CDR3 DNA sequence: TGTGCCACCAGCAGGGGACAGGCCGAATCACCCCTCCACTTT. Amino acids: CATSRGQAESPLHF.

This clone was counted only a few times. The chain employs TRBV27 and TRBJ2-1; 7 nucleotides match TRBD1. With V trimmed by 5 bases and J by 2 bases, 12 bases remained unmatched. Germline V gene data show CDR1 as MNHEY and CDR2 as SMNVEV (reference sequence). The CDR3 is 17 amino acids. The CDR3, as DNA: TGTGCCAGCAGTACCCTAACAGGGGTCGCGGCCTACAATGAGCAGTTCTTC. Amino acids: CASSTLTGVAAYNEQFF.

The chain uses TRBV13 and TRBJ2-3; 7 positions match TRBD2. V trimming: 4 bases; J trimming: 1 base; junction bases outside the gene matches: 8. The CDR3 runs 16 residues. Germline values: CDR1 PRHDT, CDR2 FYEKMQ (reference sequence). The DNA of the CDR3 is TGTGCCAGCAGCTCCCCCAGGGCGGGGGGCACAGATACGCAGTATTTT. This codes for CASSSPRAGGTDTQYF.

The V call is TRBV27, the J call TRBJ2-3; D may be TRBD1 (6 bases). V lost 6 bases and J 3 bases, leaving 19 bases between the germline ends. Germline CDR1 and CDR2: MNHEY and SMNVEV (reference sequence). CDR3 length equals 16 residues. CDR3 loop: CASRPQGQTRTDTQYF. The CDR3 DNA sequence: TGTGCCAGCAGACCGCAGGGGCAAACTAGGACAGATACGCAGTATTTT.

The chain uses TRBV27 and TRBJ2-5, with TRBD1 identical over 9 bases. The J call could be wrong; TRBJ2-7 is a better fit for the DNA end. Germline V gives CDR1 MNHEY, CDR2 SMNVEV (reference sequence). The CDR3 contains 15 residues. The CDR3: CASTYTGTGNYEQYF. The DNA for the CDR3 is TGTGCCAGCACATATACCGGGACAGGGAACTACGAGCAGTACTTC.

DNA of the CDR3: TGTGCCAGCAGTTCGTCGCGGTATTATGGCTACACCTTC. Residues: CASSSSRYYGYTF. The chain couples TRBV27 to TRBJ1-2; D not resolved. The germline V gene encodes CDR1 MNHEY and CDR2 SMNVEV (reference sequence). Trimming removed 4 bases at V and 5 bases at J, with 11 bases between. The CDR3 runs 13 residues.

This chain uses TRBV19 with TRBJ1-1, with D possibly TRBD1 on 6 matching bases. V was clipped by 3 bases and J by 0 bases, with 17 bases between them. This CDR3 is 17 amino acids long. Germline V gene lookup returns CDR1 LNHDA and CDR2 SQIVND (reference sequence). DNA of the CDR3: TGTGCCAGTAGTATCCCGCTCAGGGGCGAGATGAACACTGAAGCTTTCTTT. Residues: CASSIPLRGEMNTEAFF.

This clone has just one count. V usage is TRBV14 and J usage is TRBJ1-4; a weak D match, TRBD1 (6 bases). The CDR3 has 16 residues. The germline V and J ends were trimmed by 2 bases and 1 base, with 11 bases remaining between them. CDR1 SGHDN and CDR2 FVKESK come from the germline V gene. CDR3 DNA sequence: TGTGCCAGCAGCCAATTCCACAGGGTAACTAATGAAAAACTGTTTTTT. Translating gives CASSQFHRVTNEKLFF.

The rearrangement links TRBV27 to TRBJ1-1; D call uncertain. Germline V lookup: CDR1 MNHEY, CDR2 SMNVEV (reference sequence). V lost 6 bases, J lost 3 bases, and 11 bases lay in between. CDR3 size: 13 residues. The CDR3 DNA follows: TGTGCCAGCAGCCCCCGACATTACACTGAAGCTTTCTTT. Protein product: CASSPRHYTEAFF.

The rearrangement links TRBV7-9 to TRBJ2-3; possibly TRBD2 for D (5 bases). Trimming shortened V by 5 bases and J by 0 bases, and 15 bases separated the two germline ends. Per the germline V gene, CDR1 is SEHNR and CDR2 is FQNEAQ (reference sequence). CDR3 length: 16 amino acids. CDR3 sequence (DNA): TGTGCCAGCAGCGCGGGTCGCGGCTCTAGCACAGATACGCAGTATTTT. It translates to CASSAGRGSSTDTQYF.

The gene calls are TRBV28 and TRBJ2-7, with 10 nucleotides matching TRBD2. Trimming cost V 5 bases and J 0 bases; bases outside gene matches: 4. There are 15 residues in the CDR3. Germline CDR1 is MDHEN and CDR2 is SYDVKM. CDR3 protein: CASSLLAGSSYEQYF. The CDR3 DNA reads TGTGCCAGCAGTCTACTAGCGGGGAGCTCCTACGAGCAGTACTTC.

The V and J genes are TRBV5-4 and TRBJ2-4; D gene uncertain. Trimming cost V 2 bases and J 9 bases, with 9 bases left between them. CDR3 size: 12 residues. Per germline, CDR1 SGHNT and CDR2 YYREEE (reference sequence). CDR3 DNA sequence: TGTGCCAGCAGCTTCGATGCAGTCATTCAGTACTTC. Translated, it gives CASSFDAVIQYF.